The 20 T cell receptor beta chains given below trace back to one sample, sequenced in a study of blood T cell repertoires in COVID-19. The data were produced by immunoSEQ multiplex PCR, yet TCRdb's version contains in-frame clones alone and is incomplete. The data contain roughly 150,000 clones, 70% to 85% of them singletons. Sequencing used peripheral blood. The receptor source for this set is a man at least 80 years old with COVID-19, enrolled during active disease.

This chain connects TRBV6-5 to TRBJ2-1; 10 bases line up with TRBD2. The germline CDR1 and CDR2 sequences are MNHEY and SVGAGI. Unmatched junction bases numbered 8, after V lost 7 bases and J lost 8 bases. The CDR3 runs 14 residues. CDR3: CASKAGTSAHEQFF. CDR3 nucleotides: TGTGCCAGCAAGGCCGGGACTAGCGCCCATGAGCAGTTCTTC.

The chain links TRBV11-2 to TRBJ2-3; TRBD1 matches at 7 bases. The germline V gene encodes CDR1 SGHAT and CDR2 FQNNGV. J was trimmed by 4 bases and V by 3 bases; bases with no gene match: 4. The CDR3 runs to 14 residues. The CDR3 loop is CASSFDRAPDTQYF. DNA for the CDR3: TGTGCCAGCAGCTTTGACAGGGCTCCAGATACGCAGTATTTT.

The CDR3 is CASSLDRDTEAFF. CDR3 nucleotide sequence: TGTGCCAGCAGCTTGGACAGAGACACTGAAGCTTTCTTT. The chain joins TRBV7-8 to TRBJ1-1; tentatively, D is TRBD1 (6 bases). This CDR3 contains 13 residues. V dropped 3 bases and J dropped 3 bases, with 8 bases sitting between them. CDR1 and CDR2 from the germline V gene are SGHVS and FQNEAQ.

The J gene is TRBJ2-3, the V gene TRBV5-1; 16 positions match TRBD2. The CDR3 runs 18 residues. Per the germline V gene, CDR1 is SGHRS and CDR2 is YFSETQ. V trimming: 0 bases; J trimming: 5 bases; junction bases outside the gene matches: 6. The CDR3 DNA reads as TGCGCCAGCAGCTTGGAGGGACTAGCGGGGGGGCCAGGAGATACGCAGTATTTT. Its protein product is CASSLEGLAGGPGDTQYF.

The V and J genes are TRBV27 and TRBJ1-6; weak D call: TRBD1 (5 bases). Germline V gives CDR1 MNHEY, CDR2 SMNVEV (reference sequence). The CDR3 has 15 amino acids. Trimming shortened V by 6 bases and J by 7 bases, and 16 bases separated the two germline ends. The CDR3 here is CASSSERGFNSPLHF. Here the CDR3 DNA reads TGTGCCAGCAGCTCCGAACGGGGGTTCAATTCACCCCTCCACTTT.

This CDR3 reads CASHMSLNYGYTF. The CDR3 DNA follows: TGTGCCAGCCATATGAGCCTAAACTATGGCTACACCTTC. The chain combines TRBV19 with TRBJ1-2; D is ambiguous. This CDR3 is built from 13 residues. V lost 9 bases and J lost 2, with 13 bases in between. Germline CDR1 LNHDA, CDR2 SQIVND (reference sequence).

This sequence joins TRBV14 and TRBJ1-1; 7 bases agree with TRBD1. Germline lookup yields CDR1 SGHDN and CDR2 FVKESK. Losses at the gene ends were 0 bases for V and 2 bases for J; bases not matched to a gene: 6. The CDR3 totals 16 residues. CDR3 coding DNA: TGTGCCAGCAGCCAAGAGAAGGGGGCGCGAAACACTGAAGCTTTCTTT. The encoded protein is CASSQEKGARNTEAFF.

V is TRBV18 and J is TRBJ1-1, with D tentatively TRBD1 (5 bases). V lost 6 bases and J 1 base, leaving 15 bases between the germline ends. CDR3 length: 15 amino acids. The germline V gene has CDR1 KGHSH and CDR2 LQKENI. CDR3 in DNA: TGTGCCAGCTCTCGACAAGGGGTCGGGAACACTGAAGCTTTCTTT. Amino acids: CASSRQGVGNTEAFF.

With regard to this clone: The same CDR3 can be traced to other DNA sequences in this sample. The gene calls are TRBV5-1 and TRBJ1-5; D may be TRBD1 (6 bases). Per germline, CDR1 SGHRS and CDR2 YFSETQ. V shed 0 bases and J shed 7 bases, with 11 bases lying between them. CDR3 size: 14 residues. CDR3 sequence reads: CASSLEQGGQPQHF. DNA of the CDR3: TGCGCCAGCAGCTTGGAACAGGGTGGACAGCCCCAGCATTTT.

This clone appeared a few times. CDR3 sequence (DNA): TGTGCCAGCAGCCTACTAGGAGAAGGGGGCTCCCATGGCTACACCTTC. It codes for CASSLLGEGGSHGYTF. The chain is built from TRBV3-1 (or the pseudogene TRBV3-2) and TRBJ1-2, with 7 positions matching TRBD1. The germline gives CDR1 LGHDT, CDR2 YNNKEL (reference sequence). The V gene end was trimmed by 4 bases and the J gene end by 6 bases; junction bases not matched to a gene: 14. The CDR3 consists of 16 residues.

This clone appeared a few times. This chain uses TRBV5-1 with TRBJ1-3; 9 nucleotides align to TRBD1. Germline CDR1 SGHRS, CDR2 YFSETQ. With V trimmed by 7 bases and J by 4 bases, 6 bases remained unmatched. This CDR3 has 14 residues. CDR3 sequence reads: CASQPGTGGNTIYF. In nucleotides, the CDR3 is TGCGCCAGCCAACCCGGGACAGGGGGAAACACCATATATTTT.

The chain links TRBV27 to TRBJ1-6; tentatively, D is TRBD1 (5 bases). The germline gives CDR1 MNHEY, CDR2 SMNVEV (reference sequence). V was cut by 5 bases and J by 9 bases, with 17 bases left in between. This CDR3 is built from 15 residues. The chain's CDR3 is CASSPPGTIGSPLHF. CDR3 in DNA: TGTGCCAGCAGTCCTCCCGGGACTATCGGTTCACCCCTCCACTTT.

The chain combines TRBV3-1 (or the pseudogene TRBV3-2) with TRBJ1-4; tentatively, D is TRBD1 (5 bases). The V gene lost 2 bases and the J gene lost 7 bases, with 23 bases spanning the gap. CDR3 length: 18 amino acids. CDR1 is LGHDT and CDR2 is YNNKEL in the germline V gene (reference sequence). CDR3 residues: CASSQNSGGFSGGEKLFF. Here the CDR3 DNA reads TGTGCCAGCAGCCAAAACTCGGGGGGGTTCTCCGGTGGTGAAAAACTGTTTTTT.

This clone was recorded once. The chain combines TRBV7-2 with TRBJ1-5, with 7 bases that match TRBD1. This CDR3 comprises 16 residues. With 5 bases clipped from V and 1 base from J, the junction kept 8 bases outside the gene matches. Looked up from germline, CDR1 is SGHTA and CDR2 is FQGNSA. The CDR3 sequence is CASSLGGGRSNQPQHF. The CDR3 DNA is TGTGCCAGCAGCCTAGGAGGGGGCCGGAGCAATCAGCCCCAGCATTTT.

This chain joins TRBV18 and TRBJ1-2, with 8 bases lining up with TRBD1. V shed 3 bases and J 5 bases; nucleotides not matched to a gene: 5. CDR3 length equals 14 residues. Per the germline V gene, CDR1 is KGHSH and CDR2 is LQKENI. The CDR3 sequence is CASSPQGAAYGYTF. As DNA, the CDR3 is TGTGCCAGCTCACCTCAGGGGGCGGCGTATGGCTACACCTTC.

V usage is TRBV4-1 and J usage is TRBJ1-6; 9 nucleotides match TRBD1. This CDR3 is built from 15 residues. The V gene end was trimmed by 4 bases and the J gene end by 10 bases; junction bases not matched to a gene: 8. CDR1 MGHRA and CDR2 YSYEKL come from the germline V gene. CDR3 in amino acids: CASSPLTGGVSPLHF. CDR3 coding DNA: TGCGCCAGCAGCCCCCTTACAGGGGGCGTCTCACCCCTCCACTTT.

The chain recombines TRBV7-3 with TRBJ1-1; D is ambiguous. V was cut by 1 base and J by 4 bases, with 7 bases left in between. The CDR3 spans 13 residues. CDR1 SGHTA and CDR2 FQGTGA come from the germline V gene. CDR3 DNA: TGTGCCAGCAGCTTAATAGAAGCCACTGAAGCTTTCTTT. It encodes CASSLIEATEAFF.

The chain employs TRBV9 and TRBJ1-3, with D tentatively TRBD1 (6 bases). CDR1 and CDR2 from the germline V gene are SGDLS and YYNGEE. Trimming removed 3 bases from V and 5 bases from J, with 12 bases in between. This CDR3 has 14 residues. The DNA of the CDR3 is TGTGCCAGCAGCGCCACAGGGTACAGAAACACCATATATTTT. The encoded protein is CASSATGYRNTIYF.

In its sample, this clone was seen a few times. The V call is TRBV12-3 or TRBV12-4, the J call TRBJ1-1; TRBD1 aligns across 7 bases. This CDR3 has 13 residues. Trimming took 5 bases from V and 4 from J; bases not matched to a gene: 4. The CDR3 DNA follows: TGTGCCAGCAGTCTCACAGGGGTCACTGAAGCTTTCTTT. It is translated as CASSLTGVTEAFF.

The gene calls are TRBV4-2 and TRBJ1-1, with D possibly TRBD1 on 5 matching bases. Germline V lookup: CDR1 LGHNA, CDR2 YNFKEQ. This CDR3 has 20 residues. Trimming removed 4 bases at V and 1 base at J, with 28 bases between. Here the CDR3 reads CASSLLPGTTGEGPNTEAFF. Written as DNA, the CDR3 is TGTGCCAGCAGCCTCCTTCCAGGGACGACGGGGGAGGGGCCGAACACTGAAGCTTTCTTT.